This T cell receptor beta chain emerged from a study of blood T cell repertoires in COVID-19. Study background: COVID-19 samples, acute and convalescent, were from the United States, Italy and Spain. Sample material is recorded as cDNA or gDNA derived from T cells, B-cell-depleted T cells, or PBMCs.

Original data processing: Scientists estimated how many nucleated cells there were by amplifying reference gene primers. TCRdb keeps only in-frame clones here, not all; method: immunoSEQ multiplex PCR. V, J and clone size derive from that table, while D and trimming were established from the DNA sequence. Of 200,000 or so clones in the sample, about 91% were seen once. The CDR3 is made up of 14 amino acids. Germline lookup yields CDR1 LNHDA and CDR2 SQIVND (reference sequence). The trim removed 4 bases at V and 7 bases at J, leaving 8 bases unmatched. The source is a woman aged 40 to 55 with acute COVID-19. Input material: PBMCs or T cells enriched from blood (not recorded which). The chain couples TRBV19 to TRBJ2-5; TRBD2 agrees at 8 bases. The CDR3 DNA reads as TGTGCCAGTAGTAGTTCGGGACTAGGTGGGACCCAGTACTTC. Its protein product is CASSSSGLGGTQYF.